This is a list of T cell receptor beta chains from one sample in a study of blood T cell repertoires in COVID-19. Assay: immunoSEQ multiplex PCR; the TCRdb copy retains only in-frame clones and omits some. The data hold approximately 150,000 clones, with around 84% observed a single time. The sample taken for sequencing was PBMCs or T cells enriched from blood (not recorded which). The receptors derive from a man in his fifties who had recovered from COVID-19. CDR3s include the opening cysteine and the closing phenylalanine or tryptophan. D genes are given only for firm matches. Clone size is not always given. Where it is, it says once, few, many or a class for expanded clones.

length,D,V,size,J,DNA,CDR3
16,.,TRBV11-3,.,TRBJ1-1,TGTGCCAGCAGCTTAAGAGGAACAGGGATGAACACTGAAGCTTTCTTT,CASSLRGTGMNTEAFF
14,.,TRBV7-3,.,TRBJ2-3,TGTGCCAGCAGCTTCGGGGGTAGCACAGATACGCAGTATTTT,CASSFGGSTDTQYF
14,TRBD1,TRBV3-1/TRBV3-2,.,TRBJ2-7,TGTGCCAGCAGCACCCAGCAGGGGGCTTACGAGCAGTACTTC,CASSTQQGAYEQYF
12,.,TRBV2,few,TRBJ2-7,TGTGCCAGCAGTGAAGGGCCCTACGAGCAGTACTTC,CASSEGPYEQYF
13,.,TRBV27,.,TRBJ1-2,TGTGCCACCTGGGAGCAACCGAACTATGGCTACACCTTC,CATWEQPNYGYTF
14,.,TRBV9,.,TRBJ2-1,TGTGCCAGCAGCACGTTGACAGATTACAATGAGCAGTTCTTC,CASSTLTDYNEQFF
14,TRBD1,TRBV18,.,TRBJ1-5,TGTGCCAGCTCACTCGGACAGGGCTATCAGCCCCAGCATTTT,CASSLGQGYQPQHF
14,.,TRBV5-1,.,TRBJ2-2,TGCGCCAGCAGCTTGGATGGGAGCACCGGGGAGCTGTTTTTT,CASSLDGSTGELFF
14,TRBD1,TRBV24-1,.,TRBJ2-3,TGTGCCACCAGTGCACAGGGGCAGACAGATACGCAGTATTTT,CATSAQGQTDTQYF
12,.,TRBV27,.,TRBJ1-1,TGTGCCAGCAGTTTCGAGGGTAGGCAAGCTTTCTTT,CASSFEGRQAFF
16,TRBD1,TRBV6-5,few,TRBJ1-2,TGTGCCAGCAGTTACTTGAGGGGACAGGTCATTCATGGCTACACCTTC,CASSYLRGQVIHGYTF
13,TRBD2,TRBV12-3/TRBV12-4,.,TRBJ2-6,TGTGCCAGCAGCTCTAGCGGGGGCAACGTCCTGACTTTC,CASSSSGGNVLTF
13,TRBD1,TRBV9,.,TRBJ1-2,TGTGCCAGCAGCGTACAGGGGGCGCTTGGCTACACCTTC,CASSVQGALGYTF
14,TRBD1,TRBV5-1,.,TRBJ1-1,TGCGCCAGCAGCGCCGTACAGGGGGTTACTGAAGCTTTCTTT,CASSAVQGVTEAFF
17,.,TRBV21-1,.,TRBJ2-3,TGTGCCAGCAGCAGGAGACAGGGACGGGCTCCGGGGGATACGCAGTATTTT,CASSRRQGRAPGDTQYF
13,TRBD2,TRBV10-2,.,TRBJ2-1,TGCGCCAGCAGAGACGGGGGGGACAATGAGCAGTTCTTC,CASRDGGDNEQFF
15,.,TRBV28,once,TRBJ1-4,TGTGCCAGCAGTCCTATGGGGGCGGGCGGTGAAAAACTGTTTTTT,CASSPMGAGGEKLFF
18,TRBD1,TRBV4-1,.,TRBJ1-5,TGCGCCAGCAGCCACCCGGAGGGGACAGGGGAGGTTAATCAGCCCCAGCATTTT,CASSHPEGTGEVNQPQHF
13,.,TRBV15,.,TRBJ1-4,TGTGCCACCAGCAGGACTGCTAATGAAAAACTGTTTTTT,CATSRTANEKLFF
16,TRBD1,TRBV10-3,.,TRBJ1-1,TGTGCCATCAGTGAGTCGATCGCAGGGGGCAACACTGAAGCTTTCTTT,CAISESIAGGNTEAFF
15,.,TRBV14,.,TRBJ2-5,TGTGCCAGCAGCCAAGCTTTCGGGGTGAAGGAGACCCAGTACTTC,CASSQAFGVKETQYF
14,.,TRBV28,.,TRBJ1-2,TGTGCCAGCAGTTTCGCTGACAGCCACTATGGCTACACCTTC,CASSFADSHYGYTF
16,.,TRBV24-1,.,TRBJ1-5,TGTGCCACCAGTGACAATCAGGGTAGGGTAAATCAGCCCCAGCATTTT,CATSDNQGRVNQPQHF
15,TRBD1,TRBV9,.,TRBJ2-5,TGTGCCAGCAGCCCTACAGGGGGAAATTTAGAGACCCAGTACTTC,CASSPTGGNLETQYF
16,.,TRBV28,.,TRBJ1-5,TGTGCCAGCAGTTTAAGAGGTGTGTATAGCAATCAGCCCCAGCATTTT,CASSLRGVYSNQPQHF
17,.,TRBV10-3,once,TRBJ1-1,TGTGCCATCAGTGAGTCGACTCGGGGAGGGATGAACACTGAAGCTTTCTTT,CAISESTRGGMNTEAFF
16,TRBD1,TRBV5-1,.,TRBJ1-2,TGCGCCAGCAGCTTGGCAGTGGACAGGACAAACTATGGCTACACCTTC,CASSLAVDRTNYGYTF
14,TRBD1,TRBV9,.,TRBJ1-1,TGTGCCAGCAGCGCGACAGGGCGGAGGACTGAAGCTTTCTTT,CASSATGRRTEAFF
13,.,TRBV5-1,.,TRBJ1-6,TGCGCCAGCAGGCAGGATACTTATTCACCCCTCCACTTT,CASRQDTYSPLHF